This T cell receptor beta chain was identified in a study of shared clonotypes between healthy human individuals. As to this clone: The antigen is unknown.

There are 16 residues in the CDR3. Germline V gives CDR1 ENHRY, CDR2 SYGVKD. J was trimmed by 3 bases and V by 4 bases; bases with no gene match: 9. General observations from the study: Naive subsets, compared against memory subsets, generally had larger estimated richness values. The study's rarefaction showed incomplete sorted-subset sequencing despite large depth.

Assay execution took place at the deep level. In the authors' workflow: Filtering was not the same, since immunoSEQ gave junction-only sequences without quality scores. Repertoires were generated with immunoSEQ multiplex PCR, while TCRdb's copy carries only in-frame clones and drops some. D and trimming were read from the DNA, whereas the V and J calls and clone size are those reported in that table. The table lists a few million clones, around 93% of them singletons, with 0.3% to 0.45% in the top ten. The sequence came from a young man in good health. Some clones in this sample may be carry-over from other donors' samples. Material: naive CD4+ T cells from PBMCs. Subset reported: CD45RA+ positively selected. The rearrangement joins TRBV10-3 to TRBJ2-3; 8 positions agree with TRBD2. CDR3: CAISGTSRGGTDTQYF. DNA of the CDR3: TGTGCCATCAGTGGAACCAGCCGGGGGGGGACAGATACGCAGTATTTT.